Listed below are T cell receptor beta chains from one sample, sequenced in a study of T cell changes during pregnancy in multiple sclerosis. Measured with immunoSEQ multiplex PCR; TCRdb has only the in-frame clones, and not every one. This sample has some 80,000 clones, with roughly 90% found just once. The material was peripheral blood, obtained in the first trimester of pregnancy. Receptors were obtained from a female donor in good health, enrolled as a control in a pregnancy study. Each CDR3 is given with its conserved first and last residue. Each record gives: J gene, D gene, V gene, clone size, CDR3 protein, CDR3 DNA. D genes are given only for firm matches. Clone size is stated in some rows and not others, as once, few, many or a class when expanded.

j_gene: TRBJ2-3; d_gene: TRBD2; v_gene: TRBV2; abundance: -; CDR3aa: CARGGDSTDTQYF; CDR3nt: TGTGCCAGGGGGGGGGATAGCACAGATACGCAGTATTTT
j_gene: TRBJ1-2; d_gene: -; v_gene: TRBV28; abundance: -; CDR3aa: CASSQGGFYGYTF; CDR3nt: TGTGCCAGCAGTCAAGGCGGGTTTTATGGCTACACCTTC
j_gene: TRBJ1-2; d_gene: -; v_gene: TRBV6-1; abundance: -; CDR3aa: CASSESLPDGYTF; CDR3nt: TGTGCCAGCAGTGAGTCCCTACCTGATGGCTACACCTTC
j_gene: TRBJ1-1; d_gene: TRBD1; v_gene: TRBV6-4; abundance: few; CDR3aa: CASRPRDRGRAFF; CDR3nt: TGTGCCAGCCGCCCACGGGACAGGGGACGGGCTTTCTTT
j_gene: TRBJ1-3; d_gene: TRBD1; v_gene: TRBV29-1; abundance: -; CDR3aa: CSVALGAGGSGNTIYF; CDR3nt: TGCAGCGTCGCCTTGGGGGCAGGGGGTTCTGGAAACACCATATATTTT
j_gene: TRBJ1-2; d_gene: -; v_gene: TRBV6-5; abundance: -; CDR3aa: CASSYAQVYGYTF; CDR3nt: TGTGCCAGCAGTTACGCACAGGTTTATGGCTACACCTTC
j_gene: TRBJ2-3; d_gene: TRBD2; v_gene: TRBV5-8; abundance: -; CDR3aa: CASSFGLAQVGDTQYF; CDR3nt: TGTGCCAGCAGCTTCGGACTAGCGCAAGTCGGGGATACGCAGTATTTT
j_gene: TRBJ2-1; d_gene: -; v_gene: TRBV30; abundance: -; CDR3aa: CAWSPRLSGSYNEQFF; CDR3nt: TGTGCCTGGAGCCCCCGACTGAGCGGCTCCTACAATGAGCAGTTCTTC
j_gene: TRBJ1-2; d_gene: TRBD1; v_gene: TRBV18; abundance: -; CDR3aa: CASSPEGAGGYTF; CDR3nt: TGTGCCAGCTCACCAGAGGGGGCTGGTGGCTACACCTTC
j_gene: TRBJ2-5; d_gene: TRBD2; v_gene: TRBV6-6; abundance: -; CDR3aa: CASADSGSPRETQYF; CDR3nt: TGTGCCAGCGCCGATAGCGGGAGCCCCAGGGAGACCCAGTACTTC
j_gene: TRBJ2-7; d_gene: TRBD1; v_gene: TRBV5-4; abundance: -; CDR3aa: CASSSWTGGTYEQYF; CDR3nt: TGTGCCAGCAGCTCGTGGACAGGGGGCACCTACGAGCAGTACTTC
j_gene: TRBJ2-3; d_gene: TRBD1; v_gene: TRBV27; abundance: once; CDR3aa: CASSLDRETDTQYF; CDR3nt: TGTGCCAGCAGCCTGGACAGGGAGACAGATACGCAGTATTTT
j_gene: TRBJ2-5; d_gene: TRBD2; v_gene: TRBV6-4; abundance: -; CDR3aa: CASSDRGGGDQETQYF; CDR3nt: TGTGCCAGCAGTGACCGAGGCGGGGGGGACCAAGAGACCCAGTACTTC
j_gene: TRBJ1-2; d_gene: TRBD1; v_gene: TRBV28; abundance: -; CDR3aa: CASRQGQHYGYTF; CDR3nt: TGTGCCAGCAGACAGGGACAGCACTATGGCTACACCTTC
j_gene: TRBJ1-1; d_gene: TRBD1; v_gene: TRBV30; abundance: -; CDR3aa: CAWERGLNTEAFF; CDR3nt: TGTGCCTGGGAAAGGGGGCTGAACACTGAAGCTTTCTTT
j_gene: TRBJ2-7; d_gene: TRBD2; v_gene: TRBV27; abundance: -; CDR3aa: CASSLRGTSGLYEQYF; CDR3nt: TGTGCCAGCAGTTTAAGAGGGACTAGCGGACTTTACGAGCAGTACTTC
j_gene: TRBJ2-3; d_gene: TRBD2; v_gene: TRBV6-6; abundance: -; CDR3aa: CATGTRRETDTQYF; CDR3nt: TGTGCCACTGGGACCAGGCGGGAGACAGATACGCAGTATTTT
j_gene: TRBJ1-2; d_gene: -; v_gene: TRBV19; abundance: -; CDR3aa: CASSVPGRNYGYTF; CDR3nt: TGTGCCAGTAGTGTGCCAGGGCGGAACTATGGCTACACCTTC
j_gene: TRBJ1-1; d_gene: -; v_gene: TRBV29-1; abundance: -; CDR3aa: CSVHGGAGNTEAFF; CDR3nt: TGCAGCGTCCACGGAGGGGCAGGGAACACTGAAGCTTTCTTT
j_gene: TRBJ1-4; d_gene: -; v_gene: TRBV15; abundance: -; CDR3aa: CATSQGNSGGGGEKLFF; CDR3nt: TGTGCCACCAGCCAAGGGAATTCTGGGGGCGGCGGTGAAAAACTGTTTTTT
j_gene: TRBJ1-2; d_gene: TRBD1; v_gene: TRBV6-6; abundance: -; CDR3aa: CASSYHTTGERTF; CDR3nt: TGTGCCAGCAGTTACCATACCACAGGGGAGAGAACCTTC
j_gene: TRBJ1-1; d_gene: -; v_gene: TRBV7-2; abundance: -; CDR3aa: CASSSTLYTEAFF; CDR3nt: TGTGCCAGCAGCTCGACACTCTACACTGAAGCTTTCTTT